Below, one TCR beta chain is given with its context. No cognate antigen has been identified for it. The sample holds no much larger clone one base away, and base qualities are not on file. These data are taken from a study of blood T cell repertoires in COVID-19 (dated by TCRdb to 2020 to 2021). Background for the entire study: Samples from collaborators originated in the United States, Italy and Spain and spanned both the acute and convalescent phases of COVID-19. The prospective study material was composed of cDNA or gDNA derived from T cells, B-cell-depleted T cells, or PBMCs. The dataset comprised deeply sampled blood TCRbeta repertoires from subjects exposed to, actively infected with, or recovered from COVID-19. The repertoires were released in a freely available public database intended as a resource for research on the immune response to SARS-CoV-2. The samples were drawn from two sources: the first 160 participants of the ongoing ImmuneRACE study, and 1,000 to 1,500 subjects contributed by 6 global collaborators. A de-identified subject ID, COVID-19 status, age in years and sex were almost always included in the sample metadata. Where available, HLA class I and class II types were taken from metadata supplied by the sample provider and were not determined by assay-based typing. What the work shows at the level of the full study, not this receptor alone: The quantity of clinical and demographic metadata differed by source and by participant and was supplied without curation.

Participants in the prospective study were aged roughly 18 to 100 years, lived in over 20 United States geographic areas, and enrolled through a virtual design. In the prospective study, participants were assigned to cohorts based on the clinical history participants reported in a screening survey and a study questionnaire. Recovered participants in ImmuneRACE Cohort 3 were defined as having two consecutive negative NP/OP PCR tests, clearance from a healthcare professional, or resolution of symptoms. In the prospective study, whole blood, serum and a nasopharyngeal or oropharyngeal swab were collected from each participant by mobile phlebotomists. Prospective study participants could optionally give additional blood draws and questionnaires over an approximately 2-month period. Prospective study blood samples were shipped either frozen or at room temperature before DNA extraction. TCRbeta CDR3 regions were amplified from genomic DNA using the immunoSEQ Assay, a bias-controlled multiplex PCR. For the original study's pipeline: The number of nucleated cells in each sample was estimated from the amplification of reference gene primers within the assay. To quantify the absolute abundance of each unique TCRbeta CDR3 rearrangement, sequence reads were collapsed and filtered. For each sample, productive Simpson clonality was calculated as the square root of Simpson's diversity index across productive rearrangements. TCRdb carries this immuneACCESS record with in-frame sequences only. Its versions omit some clonotypes, under half of them owing to an unresolved V gene in the studies checked, with the rest unexplained. For V, J and clone size, that table is used; D and trimming come from the DNA. The sample records about 250,000 clones, around 86% of which are singletons. Less than 2% of the sample rests with the top ten.

Sequenced sample: PBMCs or T cells enriched from blood (not recorded which). The sequence was obtained from a man aged 40-49 years who had recovered from COVID-19.

The CDR3: CASSQGDTNTQYF. The nucleotide sequence is given as TGTGCCAGCAGCCAGGGGGACACCAATACGCAGTATTTT. The chain joins TRBV4-2 to TRBJ2-3; the D gene is perhaps TRBD1, on 6 matching bases. The trim is 3 bases for V and 7 bases for J, with a gap of 11 bases between the germline ends. Based on the germline V gene, the CDR1 and CDR2 sequences are LGHNA and YNFKEQ. From the cysteine up to the phenylalanine, the CDR3 has a length of 13 residues. Of the read, only the CDR3 DNA is kept; its 39 bases are in frame from base 1.